This TCR beta chain emerged from a study of post-analysis software for immune sequencing data. Carried by the TCR beta cDNA libraries were unique molecular identifiers. Roughly 510,000 cDNA molecules were recovered from an input of roughly 0.85 to 10 million T cells. TCRdb re-analysed the PCR reads in MiXCR, keeping a single row per CDR3 protein. The top ten hold roughly 0.57% of the sample, which has some 690,000 distinct CDR3 sequences, 25% to 30% seen once. The germline V gene has CDR1 SGHTA and CDR2 FQGNSA. V lost 6 bases to trimming and J lost 4 bases; unmatched junction nucleotides: 9. The CDR3 consists of 15 residues. Whole-study results and caveats: Patients showed TRBV5-6, TRBV5-1 and TRBV20-1 among roughly 5 TRBV segments more frequent than in controls. Compared with controls, patients showed significantly lower normalized Chao1 diversity.

As concerns this clonotype: Its antigen remains unidentified.

The source material was blood. The clonotype originates from a girl under 18 with multiple sclerosis. The chain links TRBV7-2 to TRBJ1-1, with 9 bases identical to TRBD1. CDR3 in DNA: TGTGCCAGCAGGCCCTGGACAGGGGATGGCACTGAAGCTTTCTTT. This codes for CASRPWTGDGTEAFF.